These T cell receptor beta chains were read from a single sample in a study of Ad26.COV2.S vaccination and SARS-CoV-2 variants. Sequencing used immunoSEQ multiplex PCR; TCRdb keeps in-frame clones, though not all of them. The table records roughly 510,000 clones, around nine tenths of them present only once. The material sequenced was peripheral blood, taken in a trial of Ad26.COV2.S vaccine versus placebo. The source of these receptors is a person between 18 and 65 years old who received the Ad26.COV2.S COVID-19 vaccine or a placebo. Each CDR3 is given with its conserved first and last residue. Each record gives: D gene, V gene, clone size, J gene, CDR3 DNA, CDR3 protein. The D gene is left open where the match is weak. Clone size is shown for a subset of rows, as once, few, many or a class of expanded clone.

d_call: -; v_call: TRBV6-5; clone_size: -; j_call: TRBJ1-1; cdr3_nt: TGTGCCAGCAGGGGGAGATTGAACACTGAAGCTTTCTTT; cdr3_aa: CASRGRLNTEAFF
d_call: TRBD1; v_call: TRBV15; clone_size: -; j_call: TRBJ1-2; cdr3_nt: TGTGCCACCAGGGTGGGACAGGGGCATGGCTACACCTTC; cdr3_aa: CATRVGQGHGYTF
d_call: -; v_call: TRBV6-5; clone_size: -; j_call: TRBJ2-7; cdr3_nt: TGTGCCAGCAGTACCTCAGGGTCGGCCTACGAGCAGTACTTC; cdr3_aa: CASSTSGSAYEQYF
d_call: TRBD2; v_call: TRBV7-9; clone_size: -; j_call: TRBJ2-5; cdr3_nt: TGTGCCAGCAGCTTGGATCCCGGGACTAGGGAGACCCAGTACTTC; cdr3_aa: CASSLDPGTRETQYF
d_call: -; v_call: TRBV12-3/TRBV12-4; clone_size: -; j_call: TRBJ1-2; cdr3_nt: TGTGCCAGCAGCCATCGACGGATGGGTGGCTACACCTTC; cdr3_aa: CASSHRRMGGYTF
d_call: TRBD2; v_call: TRBV7-3; clone_size: -; j_call: TRBJ2-1; cdr3_nt: TGTGCCAGCAGCTATAGCGGGAGGGTAAATGAGCAGTTCTTC; cdr3_aa: CASSYSGRVNEQFF
d_call: -; v_call: TRBV19; clone_size: -; j_call: TRBJ2-7; cdr3_nt: TGTGCCAGTTCGGCAGGAAGAAATCTCCGCCAGTACTTC; cdr3_aa: CASSAGRNLRQYF
d_call: -; v_call: TRBV6-5; clone_size: -; j_call: TRBJ1-4; cdr3_nt: TGTGCCAGCAGTTGGACCGTGCTAGGAGAAAAACTGTTTTTT; cdr3_aa: CASSWTVLGEKLFF
d_call: -; v_call: TRBV27; clone_size: -; j_call: TRBJ2-1; cdr3_nt: TGTGCCAGCAGTCACGGGACCCTCATATACAATGAGCAGTTCTTC; cdr3_aa: CASSHGTLIYNEQFF
d_call: -; v_call: TRBV24-1; clone_size: -; j_call: TRBJ2-3; cdr3_nt: TGTGCCACCAGTGACTTGGGGGGAGGAGATACGCAGTATTTT; cdr3_aa: CATSDLGGGDTQYF
d_call: -; v_call: TRBV6-5; clone_size: -; j_call: TRBJ2-1; cdr3_nt: TGTGCCAGCAAGGTCTTCGCAGGATCCTACAATGAGCAGTTCTTC; cdr3_aa: CASKVFAGSYNEQFF
d_call: -; v_call: TRBV9; clone_size: -; j_call: TRBJ2-5; cdr3_nt: TGTGCCAGCAGCGTAGGGGCCATCCGTGGGACCCAGTACTTC; cdr3_aa: CASSVGAIRGTQYF
d_call: -; v_call: TRBV30; clone_size: once; j_call: TRBJ2-5; cdr3_nt: TGTGCCTGGACCGCTAGGGGGAGGGCAGAGACCCAGTACTTC; cdr3_aa: CAWTARGRAETQYF
d_call: -; v_call: TRBV2; clone_size: -; j_call: TRBJ2-7; cdr3_nt: TGTGCCAGCAGCTCCGCGGGGTACGAGCAGTACTTC; cdr3_aa: CASSSAGYEQYF
d_call: -; v_call: TRBV6-2/TRBV6-3; clone_size: -; j_call: TRBJ1-1; cdr3_nt: TGTGCCAGCAGCACCGGCGCTGAAGCTTTCTTT; cdr3_aa: CASSTGAEAFF
d_call: TRBD1; v_call: TRBV7-2; clone_size: -; j_call: TRBJ1-1; cdr3_nt: TGTGCCAGCAGCGTGCTGCCCCCGGGACAGGGGGCGGGGAACACTGAAGCTTTCTTT; cdr3_aa: CASSVLPPGQGAGNTEAFF
d_call: -; v_call: TRBV7-8; clone_size: -; j_call: TRBJ1-5; cdr3_nt: TGTGCCAGCAGCCCCCGTGGAGGGAGGGAGATGGGCAATCAGCCCCAGCATTTT; cdr3_aa: CASSPRGGREMGNQPQHF
d_call: TRBD1; v_call: TRBV28; clone_size: few; j_call: TRBJ1-5; cdr3_nt: TGTGCCATCATGACAGGGGGTCAGCCCCAGCATTTT; cdr3_aa: CAIMTGGQPQHF
d_call: TRBD2; v_call: TRBV3-1/TRBV3-2; clone_size: once; j_call: TRBJ2-1; cdr3_nt: TGTGCCAGCAGCCCGGAAATCGGTCTAGCGGCAGTCAATGAGCAGTTCTTC; cdr3_aa: CASSPEIGLAAVNEQFF
d_call: -; v_call: TRBV19; clone_size: -; j_call: TRBJ1-5; cdr3_nt: TGTGCCAGTAGTATGGTGCCTACAAGTAGGAGCAATCAGCCCCAGCATTTT; cdr3_aa: CASSMVPTSRSNQPQHF
d_call: -; v_call: TRBV15; clone_size: -; j_call: TRBJ1-5; cdr3_nt: TGTGCCACCAGCAGAGATCGTATGAGGGGCACCTTTAGCAATCAGCCCCAGCATTTT; cdr3_aa: CATSRDRMRGTFSNQPQHF
d_call: -; v_call: TRBV30; clone_size: -; j_call: TRBJ2-1; cdr3_nt: TGTGCCTGGAAGCAGGGTTCCTACAATGAGCAGTTCTTC; cdr3_aa: CAWKQGSYNEQFF
d_call: -; v_call: TRBV7-8; clone_size: few; j_call: TRBJ1-2; cdr3_nt: TGTGCCAGCAGCTTAGGGACAGCAAATAACTATGGCTACACCTTC; cdr3_aa: CASSLGTANNYGYTF
d_call: TRBD2; v_call: TRBV4-3; clone_size: -; j_call: TRBJ2-5; cdr3_nt: TGCGCCAGCAGCCCAGGACTAGCGGGGGGAGACGAGACCCAGTACTTC; cdr3_aa: CASSPGLAGGDETQYF
d_call: -; v_call: TRBV30; clone_size: -; j_call: TRBJ2-7; cdr3_nt: TGTGCCTGGAGACTTAGTGGGTGGGACGAGCAGTACTTC; cdr3_aa: CAWRLSGWDEQYF
d_call: -; v_call: TRBV7-8; clone_size: -; j_call: TRBJ1-5; cdr3_nt: TGTGCCAGCAGCCCGGCCCTGGGGAGCAATCAGCCCCAGCATTTT; cdr3_aa: CASSPALGSNQPQHF
d_call: TRBD2; v_call: TRBV11-2; clone_size: -; j_call: TRBJ2-5; cdr3_nt: TGTGCCAGCAGCTTCGATCCGGGGGGGGAGACCCAGTACTTC; cdr3_aa: CASSFDPGGETQYF
d_call: -; v_call: TRBV19; clone_size: -; j_call: TRBJ1-3; cdr3_nt: TGTGCCAGTAGTATACCGGGGATAGGCGGAAACACCATATATTTT; cdr3_aa: CASSIPGIGGNTIYF
d_call: TRBD2; v_call: TRBV6-2/TRBV6-3; clone_size: -; j_call: TRBJ2-7; cdr3_nt: TGTGCCAGCAGTCAGACGTCGGGAGGGAGGTACGAGCAGTACTTC; cdr3_aa: CASSQTSGGRYEQYF
d_call: -; v_call: TRBV27; clone_size: -; j_call: TRBJ2-7; cdr3_nt: TGTGCCAGCGCCTACGGGGAGTACTACGAGCAGTACTTC; cdr3_aa: CASAYGEYYEQYF
d_call: -; v_call: TRBV27; clone_size: -; j_call: TRBJ1-1; cdr3_nt: TGTGCCAGCAGTTTAAGTACGGGGACTGAAGCTTTCTTT; cdr3_aa: CASSLSTGTEAFF
d_call: TRBD2; v_call: TRBV6-6; clone_size: -; j_call: TRBJ2-7; cdr3_nt: TGTGCCAGCAGTTTAGGGGCTGGGAGGGACGAGCAGTACTTC; cdr3_aa: CASSLGAGRDEQYF
d_call: -; v_call: TRBV19; clone_size: -; j_call: TRBJ1-6; cdr3_nt: TGTGCCAGTAGTATCGTCGGACAAGGAGGTTCACCCCTCCACTTT; cdr3_aa: CASSIVGQGGSPLHF
d_call: TRBD2; v_call: TRBV10-3; clone_size: -; j_call: TRBJ2-7; cdr3_nt: TGTGCCACCGGCGCCGGGACTAGCGGGAGTCCGAGCTCCTACGAGCAGTACTTC; cdr3_aa: CATGAGTSGSPSSYEQYF
d_call: -; v_call: TRBV15; clone_size: -; j_call: TRBJ2-7; cdr3_nt: TGTGCCACCAGCAGAGACCACTTGGACTTTACACACGAGCAGTACTTC; cdr3_aa: CATSRDHLDFTHEQYF
d_call: TRBD1; v_call: TRBV7-2; clone_size: -; j_call: TRBJ2-7; cdr3_nt: TGTGCCAGCAGCTTAGTGCGTGGACAGGGGGCGGACTACGAGCAGTACTTC; cdr3_aa: CASSLVRGQGADYEQYF
d_call: -; v_call: TRBV6-5; clone_size: -; j_call: TRBJ2-7; cdr3_nt: TGTGCCAGCAGTTACAGGGCCTCCCCCTACGAGCAGTACTTC; cdr3_aa: CASSYRASPYEQYF
d_call: -; v_call: TRBV11-1; clone_size: -; j_call: TRBJ2-7; cdr3_nt: TGTGCCAGCAGCACCCAGCCGGGGTCATCCTACGAGCAGTACTTC; cdr3_aa: CASSTQPGSSYEQYF
d_call: -; v_call: TRBV5-6; clone_size: -; j_call: TRBJ2-1; cdr3_nt: TGTGCCAGCGGAGGGGGCTCCTACAATGAGCAGTTCTTC; cdr3_aa: CASGGGSYNEQFF
d_call: TRBD2; v_call: TRBV7-2; clone_size: -; j_call: TRBJ2-3; cdr3_nt: TGTGCCAGCAGCTTTGGGACTAGGGGTGGCACAGATACGCAGTATTTT; cdr3_aa: CASSFGTRGGTDTQYF
d_call: -; v_call: TRBV6-5; clone_size: -; j_call: TRBJ2-7; cdr3_nt: TGTGCCAGCGGTCCGGGAGCCCTCGAGCAGTACTTC; cdr3_aa: CASGPGALEQYF
d_call: TRBD1; v_call: TRBV29-1; clone_size: -; j_call: TRBJ2-3; cdr3_nt: TGCAGCGTCCTACAGGGGAACACAGATACGCAGTATTTT; cdr3_aa: CSVLQGNTDTQYF
d_call: -; v_call: TRBV27; clone_size: once; j_call: TRBJ1-6; cdr3_nt: TGTGCCAGCAGGGGGGCGCCCTATAATTCACCCCTCCACTTT; cdr3_aa: CASRGAPYNSPLHF
d_call: -; v_call: TRBV19; clone_size: -; j_call: TRBJ1-5; cdr3_nt: TGTGCCAGTAGCTCCCGGAGCGATCAGCCCCAGCATTTT; cdr3_aa: CASSSRSDQPQHF
d_call: -; v_call: TRBV5-1; clone_size: -; j_call: TRBJ1-2; cdr3_nt: TGCGCCAGCAGCCCGCAGGGGAGCGTAGGGGACTATGGCTACACCTTC; cdr3_aa: CASSPQGSVGDYGYTF